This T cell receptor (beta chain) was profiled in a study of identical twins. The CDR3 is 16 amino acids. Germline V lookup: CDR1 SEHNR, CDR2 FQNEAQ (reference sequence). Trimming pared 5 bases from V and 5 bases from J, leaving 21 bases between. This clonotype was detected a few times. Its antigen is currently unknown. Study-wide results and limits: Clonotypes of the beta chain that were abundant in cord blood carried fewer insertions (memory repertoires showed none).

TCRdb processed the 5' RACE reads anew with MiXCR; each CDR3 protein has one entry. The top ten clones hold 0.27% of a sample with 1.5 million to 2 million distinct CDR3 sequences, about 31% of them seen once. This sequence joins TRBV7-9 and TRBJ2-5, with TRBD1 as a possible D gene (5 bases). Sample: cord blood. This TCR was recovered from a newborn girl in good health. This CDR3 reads CASSRGYGQAGETQYF. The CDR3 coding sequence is TGTGCCAGCAGCCGAGGATACGGACAAGCTGGGGAGACCCAGTACTTC.